A single sample is the source of the 9 T cell receptor beta chains below, sequenced in a study of blood T cell repertoires in COVID-19. Assay used: immunoSEQ multiplex PCR; TCRdb lists only in-frame clones, some missing. The sample contains 470,000 or so clones, 70% to 90% of which appear only once. What was sequenced was peripheral blood. The receptors shown here come from a human donor in a cohort sampled during active COVID-19.

V is TRBV30 and J is TRBJ1-1; D gene uncertain. V lost 4 bases and J 0 bases, leaving 9 bases between the germline ends. This CDR3 region has 13 residues. CDR1 and CDR2 (germline): GTSNPN, SVGIG (reference sequence). In nucleotides, the CDR3 is TGTGCCTGGACTTCGAGGGTGAACACTGAAGCTTTCTTT. Amino acids: CAWTSRVNTEAFF. The full variable domain, completed using reference TRBV30 and TRBJ1-1, is SQTIHQWPATLVQPVGSPLSLECTVEGTSNPNLYWYRQAAGRGLQLLFYSVGIGQISSEVPQNLSASRPQDRQFILSSKKLLLSDSGFYLCAWTSRVNTEAFFGQGTRLTVV.

Only one count was recorded for this clone. The chain combines TRBV19 with TRBJ1-4, with a tentative D call TRBD1 (6 bases). CDR1 is LNHDA, CDR2 SQIVND, per germline (reference sequence). Trimming shortened V by 8 bases and J by 4 bases, and 14 bases separated the two germline ends. The CDR3 consists of 14 residues. DNA for the CDR3: TGTGCCAGTGGGCAACAGGGCCTTAATGAAAAACTGTTTTTT. Protein sequence: CASGQQGLNEKLFF.

Concerning this clone: This may stem from a read error, because a much larger clone lies one nucleotide away. V usage is TRBV10-3 and J usage is TRBJ1-2; 8 bases align to TRBD1. The CDR3 is 13 amino acids. The V gene end was trimmed by 6 bases and the J gene end by 3 bases; junction bases not matched to a gene: 3. Germline V lookup: CDR1 ENHRY, CDR2 SYGVKD. The CDR3 protein is CAISPQGDYGYTF. CDR3 in DNA: TGTGCCATCAGCCCACAGGGGGACTATGGCTACACCTTC.

V usage is TRBV6-6 and J usage is TRBJ2-1; tentative D call: TRBD2 (5 bases). This CDR3 has 14 amino acids. Germline assignment: CDR1 MNHNY and CDR2 SVGAGI (reference sequence). Trimming stripped 0 bases from V and 4 bases from J, with 7 bases between. CDR3 residues: CASSYSGEYNEQFF. The CDR3 coding sequence is TGTGCCAGCAGTTACTCCGGGGAATACAATGAGCAGTTCTTC.

The rearrangement joins TRBV30 to TRBJ2-3; no definite D call. Germline V gives CDR1 GTSNPN, CDR2 SVGIG (reference sequence). The CDR3 runs to 14 residues. V gave up 2 bases and J gave up 0 bases, with 9 bases separating them. CDR3 region: CAWSPTGSTDTQYF. CDR3 nucleotide sequence: TGTGCCTGGAGTCCGACCGGGAGCACAGATACGCAGTATTTT. The variable domain in full, with the rest retrieved from reference TRBV30 and TRBJ2-3, is SQTIHQWPATLVQPVGSPLSLECTVEGTSNPNLYWYRQAAGRGLQLLFYSVGIGQISSEVPQNLSASRPQDRQFILSSKKLLLSDSGFYLCAWSPTGSTDTQYFGPGTRLTVL.

The chain uses TRBV7-8 and TRBJ1-2; 10 nucleotides line up with TRBD1. The germline gives CDR1 SGHVS, CDR2 FQNEAQ. The CDR3 loop spans 15 amino acids. V was pared by 5 bases and J by 3 bases, with 6 bases of the junction left unmatched. The CDR3 DNA reads as TGTGCCAGCAGCCCAGGGACAGGGGCTGACTATGGCTACACCTTC. Translating it yields CASSPGTGADYGYTF.

This chain connects TRBV19 to TRBJ1-4; D is unclear. Trimming cost V 6 bases and J 2 bases, with 10 bases left between them. The CDR3 spans 14 residues. Germline assignment: CDR1 LNHDA and CDR2 SQIVND (reference sequence). Here the CDR3 DNA reads TGTGCCAGTAGACCCCAGGCCACTAATGAAAAACTGTTTTTT. Its translation: CASRPQATNEKLFF.

The CDR3 protein is CASRLLGSGAKNIQYF. The CDR3 DNA reads TGTGCCAGCAGACTACTAGGGAGTGGGGCCAAAAACATTCAGTACTTC. The rearrangement joins TRBV11-2 to TRBJ2-4; D is possibly TRBD2 (5 bases). Deletions cut 6 bases from V and 1 base from J, with 16 bases between. Germline loops: CDR1 SGHAT, CDR2 FQNNGV. The CDR3 has 16 residues. The full variable domain, with the rest looked up from reference TRBV11-2 and TRBJ2-4, is EAGVAQSPRYKIIEKRQSVAFWCNPISGHATLYWYQQILGQGPKLLIQFQNNGVVDDSQLPKDRFSAERLKGVDSTLKIQPAKLEDSAVYLCASRLLGSGAKNIQYFGAGTRLSVL.

V is TRBV11-2 and J is TRBJ2-6; D is unclear. Trimming shortened V by 0 bases and J by 3 bases, and 3 bases separated the two germline ends. Germline V lookup: CDR1 SGHAT, CDR2 FQNNGV. This CDR3 spans 14 amino acids. In DNA, the CDR3 is TGTGCCAGCAGCTTAGAACTTGGGGCCAACGTCCTGACTTTC. Its translation: CASSLELGANVLTF. The full variable domain, rest sourced from reference TRBV11-2 and TRBJ2-6, is EAGVAQSPRYKIIEKRQSVAFWCNPISGHATLYWYQQILGQGPKLLIQFQNNGVVDDSQLPKDRFSAERLKGVDSTLKIQPAKLEDSAVYLCASSLELGANVLTFGAGSRLTVL.